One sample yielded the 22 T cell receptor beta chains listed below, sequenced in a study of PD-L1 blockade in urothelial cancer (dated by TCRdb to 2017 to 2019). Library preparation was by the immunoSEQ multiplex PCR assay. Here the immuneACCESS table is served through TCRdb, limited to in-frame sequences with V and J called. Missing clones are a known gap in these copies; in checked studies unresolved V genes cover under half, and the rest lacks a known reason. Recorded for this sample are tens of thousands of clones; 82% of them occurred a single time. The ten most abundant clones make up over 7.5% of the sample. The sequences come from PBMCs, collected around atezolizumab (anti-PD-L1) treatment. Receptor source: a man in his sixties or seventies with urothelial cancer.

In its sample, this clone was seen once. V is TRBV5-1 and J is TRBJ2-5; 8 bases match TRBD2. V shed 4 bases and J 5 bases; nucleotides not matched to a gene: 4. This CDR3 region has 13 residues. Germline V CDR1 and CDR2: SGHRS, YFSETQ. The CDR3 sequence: CASSTGGAETQYF. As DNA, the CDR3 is TGCGCCAGCAGCACCGGGGGGGCGGAGACCCAGTACTTC. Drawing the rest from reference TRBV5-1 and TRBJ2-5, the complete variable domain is KAGVTQTPRYLIKTRGQQVTLSCSPISGHRSVSWYQQTPGQGLQFLFEYFSETQRNKGNFPGRFSGRQFSNSRSEMNVSTLELGDSALYLCASSTGGAETQYFGPGTRLLVL.

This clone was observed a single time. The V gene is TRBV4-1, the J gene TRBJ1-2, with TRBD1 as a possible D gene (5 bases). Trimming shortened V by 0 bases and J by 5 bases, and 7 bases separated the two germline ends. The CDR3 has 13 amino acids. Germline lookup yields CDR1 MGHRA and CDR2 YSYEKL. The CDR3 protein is CASSQEGPYGYTF. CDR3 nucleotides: TGCGCCAGCAGCCAAGAGGGGCCTTATGGCTACACCTTC.

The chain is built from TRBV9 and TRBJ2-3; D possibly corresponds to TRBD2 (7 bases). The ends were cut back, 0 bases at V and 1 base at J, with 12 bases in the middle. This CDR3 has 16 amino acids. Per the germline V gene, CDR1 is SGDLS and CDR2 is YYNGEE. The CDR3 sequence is CASSVAPGGGTDTQYF. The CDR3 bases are TGTGCCAGCAGCGTAGCTCCGGGGGGCGGCACAGATACGCAGTATTTT.

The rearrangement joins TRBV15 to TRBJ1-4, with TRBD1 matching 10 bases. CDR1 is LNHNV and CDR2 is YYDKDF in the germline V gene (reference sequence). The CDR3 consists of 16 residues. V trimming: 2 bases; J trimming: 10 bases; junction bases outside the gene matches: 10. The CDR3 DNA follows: TGTGCCACCAGCAGACCGGGACAGGGGAGTTTTGTAAAACTGTTTTTT. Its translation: CATSRPGQGSFVKLFF.

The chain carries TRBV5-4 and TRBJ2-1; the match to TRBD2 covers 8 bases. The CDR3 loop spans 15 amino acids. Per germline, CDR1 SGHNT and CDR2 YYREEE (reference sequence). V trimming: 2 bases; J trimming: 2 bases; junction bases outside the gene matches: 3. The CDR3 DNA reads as TGTGCCAGCAGCTTTGCGGGACTAGCCTACAATGAGCAGTTCTTC. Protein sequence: CASSFAGLAYNEQFF.

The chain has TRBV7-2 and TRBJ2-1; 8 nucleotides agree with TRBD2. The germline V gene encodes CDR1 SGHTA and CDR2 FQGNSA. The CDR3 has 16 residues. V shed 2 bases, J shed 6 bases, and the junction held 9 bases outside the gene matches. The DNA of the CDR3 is TGTGCCAGCAGCTTATTTGCGGGAGGTCTAACCAATGAGCAGTTCTTC. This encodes CASSLFAGGLTNEQFF. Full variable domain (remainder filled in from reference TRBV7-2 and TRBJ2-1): GAGVSQSPSNKVTEKGKDVELRCDPISGHTALYWYRQSLGQGLEFLIYFQGNSAPDKSGLPSDRFSAERTGGSVSTLTIQRTQQEDSAVYLCASSLFAGGLTNEQFFGPGTRLTVL.

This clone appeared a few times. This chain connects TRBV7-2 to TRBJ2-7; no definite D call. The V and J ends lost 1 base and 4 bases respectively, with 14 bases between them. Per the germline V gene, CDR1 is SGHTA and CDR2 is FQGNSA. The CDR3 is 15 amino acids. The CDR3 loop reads CASSLVSEFSYEQYF. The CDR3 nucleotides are TGTGCCAGCAGCTTAGTATCTGAGTTTTCGTACGAGCAGTACTTC.

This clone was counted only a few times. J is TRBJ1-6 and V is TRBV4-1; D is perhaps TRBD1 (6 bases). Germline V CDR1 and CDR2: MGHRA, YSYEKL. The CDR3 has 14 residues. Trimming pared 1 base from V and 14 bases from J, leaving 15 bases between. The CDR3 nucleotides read TGCGCCAGCAGCCAAGTCGGAGCCAGGGACACCCTCCACTTT. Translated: CASSQVGARDTLHF.

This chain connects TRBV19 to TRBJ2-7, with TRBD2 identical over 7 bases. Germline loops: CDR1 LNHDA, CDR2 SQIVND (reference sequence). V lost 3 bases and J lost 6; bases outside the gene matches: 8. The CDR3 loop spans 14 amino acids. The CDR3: CASSITTSPSEQYF. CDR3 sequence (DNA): TGTGCCAGTAGTATTACGACTAGCCCTAGCGAGCAGTACTTC.

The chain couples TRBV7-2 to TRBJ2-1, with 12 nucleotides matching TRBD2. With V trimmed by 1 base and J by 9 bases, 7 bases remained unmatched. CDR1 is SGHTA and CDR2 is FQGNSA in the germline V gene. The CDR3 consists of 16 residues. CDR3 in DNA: TGTGCCAGCAGCTTAGTTTCCCTAGCGGGAGGGGGTGAGCAGTTCTTC. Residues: CASSLVSLAGGGEQFF.

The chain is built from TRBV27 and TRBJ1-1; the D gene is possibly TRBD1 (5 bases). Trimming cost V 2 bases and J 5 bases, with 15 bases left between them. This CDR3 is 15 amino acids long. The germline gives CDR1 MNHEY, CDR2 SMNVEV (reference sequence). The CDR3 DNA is TGTGCCAGCAGTTTAAGCGCCATGGGGGGGACTGAAGCTTTCTTT. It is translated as CASSLSAMGGTEAFF.

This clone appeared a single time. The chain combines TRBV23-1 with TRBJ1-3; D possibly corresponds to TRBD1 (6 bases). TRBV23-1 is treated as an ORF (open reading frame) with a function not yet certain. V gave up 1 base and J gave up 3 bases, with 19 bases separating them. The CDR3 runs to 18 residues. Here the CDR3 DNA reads TGCGCCAGCAGTCAATACTCTTCGACAGGTCTCTGTGGAAACACCATATATTTT. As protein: CASSQYSSTGLCGNTIYF.

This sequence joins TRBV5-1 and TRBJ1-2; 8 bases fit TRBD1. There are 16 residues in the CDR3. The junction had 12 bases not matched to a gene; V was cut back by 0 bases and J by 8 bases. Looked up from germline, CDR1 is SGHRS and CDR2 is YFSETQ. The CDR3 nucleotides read TGCGCCAGCAGCTTGGGTCCTGAGGACAGGGTAGGAGGCTACACCTTC. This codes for CASSLGPEDRVGGYTF.

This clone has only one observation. The DNA for the CDR3 is TGTGCCAGCAGCCTAACTTCCGGGACAGTCAACACTGAAGCTTTCTTT. This codes for CASSLTSGTVNTEAFF. This chain connects TRBV13 to TRBJ1-1; the match to TRBD1 covers 7 bases. With 5 bases clipped from V and 2 bases from J, the junction kept 11 bases outside the gene matches. The CDR3 sequence is 16 residues long. Germline CDR1 is PRHDT and CDR2 is FYEKMQ (reference sequence).

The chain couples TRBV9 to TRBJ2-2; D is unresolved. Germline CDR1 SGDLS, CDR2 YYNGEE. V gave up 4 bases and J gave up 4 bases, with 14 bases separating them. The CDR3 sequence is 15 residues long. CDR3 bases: TGTGCCAGCAGCTTAACTTCGGGTCCCACCGGGGAGCTGTTTTTT. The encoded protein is CASSLTSGPTGELFF.

The DNA for the CDR3 is TGTGCCAGCAGAAAGGGGTACGAGCAGTACTTC. Its protein product is CASRKGYEQYF. V gene TRBV27 combines with J gene TRBJ2-7, with D maybe TRBD1 (5 bases). V was cut by 6 bases and J by 4 bases, with 7 bases left in between. From germline, CDR1 is MNHEY and CDR2 SMNVEV (reference sequence). The CDR3 is made up of 11 amino acids.

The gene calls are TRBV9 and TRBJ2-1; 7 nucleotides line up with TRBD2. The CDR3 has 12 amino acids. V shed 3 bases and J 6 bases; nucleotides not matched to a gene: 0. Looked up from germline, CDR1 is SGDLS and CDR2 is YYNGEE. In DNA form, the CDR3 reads TGTGCCAGCAGCGGGACTAGCAATGAGCAGTTCTTC. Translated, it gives CASSGTSNEQFF.

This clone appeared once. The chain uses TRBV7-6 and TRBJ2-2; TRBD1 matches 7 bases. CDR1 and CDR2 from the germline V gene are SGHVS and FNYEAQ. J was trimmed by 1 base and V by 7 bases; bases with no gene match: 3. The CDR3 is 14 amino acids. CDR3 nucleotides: TGTGCCAGCAAGGGGGCGGGGAACACCGGGGAGCTGTTTTTT. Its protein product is CASKGAGNTGELFF.

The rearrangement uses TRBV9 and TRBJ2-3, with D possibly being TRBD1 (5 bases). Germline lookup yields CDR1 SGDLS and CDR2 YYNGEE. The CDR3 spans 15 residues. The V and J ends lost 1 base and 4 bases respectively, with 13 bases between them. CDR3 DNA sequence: TGTGCCAGCAGCGTAACTCCAGGGATCGCAGATACGCAGTATTTT. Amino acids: CASSVTPGIADTQYF. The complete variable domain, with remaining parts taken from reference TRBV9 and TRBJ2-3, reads DSGVTQTPKHLITATGQRVTLRCSPRSGDLSVYWYQQSLDQGLQFLIQYYNGEERAKGNILERFSAQQFPDLHSELNLSSLELGDSALYFCASSVTPGIADTQYFGPGTRLTVL.

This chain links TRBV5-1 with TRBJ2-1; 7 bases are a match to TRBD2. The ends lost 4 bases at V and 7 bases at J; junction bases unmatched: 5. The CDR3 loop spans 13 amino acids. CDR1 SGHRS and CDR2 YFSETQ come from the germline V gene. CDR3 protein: CASSRGGPNEQFF. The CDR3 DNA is TGCGCCAGCAGCCGGGGAGGGCCGAATGAGCAGTTCTTC.

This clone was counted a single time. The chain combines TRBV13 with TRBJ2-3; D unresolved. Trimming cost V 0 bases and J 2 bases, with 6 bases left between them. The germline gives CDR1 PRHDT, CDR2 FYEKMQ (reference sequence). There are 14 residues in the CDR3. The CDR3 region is CASSLGHNTDTQYF. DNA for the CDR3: TGTGCCAGCAGCTTAGGACACAACACAGATACGCAGTATTTT. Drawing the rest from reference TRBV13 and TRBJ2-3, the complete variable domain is AAGVIQSPRHLIKEKRETATLKCYPIPRHDTVYWYQQGPGQDPQFLISFYEKMQSDKGSIPDRFSAQQFSDYHSELNMSSLELGDSALYFCASSLGHNTDTQYFGPGTRLTVL.

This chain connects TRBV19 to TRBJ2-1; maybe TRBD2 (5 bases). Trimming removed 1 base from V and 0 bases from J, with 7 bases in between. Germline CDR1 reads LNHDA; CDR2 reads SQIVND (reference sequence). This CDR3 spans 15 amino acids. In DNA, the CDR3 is TGTGCCAGTAGTATAGCGGGATTCTCCTACAATGAGCAGTTCTTC. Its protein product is CASSIAGFSYNEQFF.